What follows are 10 T cell receptor beta chains derived from one specimen sequenced in a study of CD8+ T cells in alopecia areata (dated by TCRdb to 2017 to 2018). Library preparation used the immunoSEQ multiplex PCR assay. RNA was extracted from all samples and reverse transcribed into cDNA as template for TCR sequencing. TCRdb obtained this table from immuneACCESS and retained in-frame rearrangements with V and J assigned. These tables miss some clones; where compared with another copy, unresolved V genes account for less than half of the shortfall, and the remainder is unexplained. Present in this sample are over 150,000 clones, about 53% of which were seen just once. About a tenth of the sample rests with the top ten. The time point label, as the study defines it: less than 25 weeks on oral tofacitinib. The meaning of the sample's treatment or condition label: oral pan-JAK inhibitor, 5-10 mg twice daily.

The sample consisted of CD8+ T cells sorted from blood, taken at week 24, from a patient treated with tofacitinib. The receptors were gathered from a human donor with alopecia areata.

The table lists this clone with a count of one. The chain employs TRBV5-1 and TRBJ2-5; D may correspond to TRBD1 or TRBD2 (5 bases each). Germline-derived CDR1 and CDR2 are SGHRS and YFSETQ. This CDR3 is built from 14 residues. With 8 bases removed from V and 4 bases from J, the gap between germline ends came to 18 bases. Written as DNA, the CDR3 is TGCGCCAGTTCAGCTACACCGGGGCGAGAGACCCAGTACTTC. Its protein is CASSATPGRETQYF. Drawing the rest from reference TRBV5-1 and TRBJ2-5, the complete variable domain is KAGVTQTPRYLIKTRGQQVTLSCSPISGHRSVSWYQQTPGQGLQFLFEYFSETQRNKGNFPGRFSGRQFSNSRSEMNVSTLELGDSALYLCASSATPGRETQYFGPGTRLLVL.

The rearrangement uses TRBV15 and TRBJ2-1, with TRBD2 matching over 9 bases. The J segment lost 8 bases and the V segment lost 4 bases, leaving 9 bases of the junction unmatched. CDR3 size: 15 residues. From germline, CDR1 is LNHNV and CDR2 YYDKDF (reference sequence). The CDR3 coding sequence is TGTGCCACCAGCACTCCGCGGGGGGGCCGGGATGAGCAGTTCTTC. Its protein product is CATSTPRGGRDEQFF.

CDR3 region: CASSFGGTYEQYF. CDR3 nucleotides: TGTGCCAGCAGCTTCGGGGGTACCTACGAGCAGTACTTC. J is TRBJ2-7 and V is TRBV7-2; TRBD2 might be the D (6 bases). CDR1 and CDR2 from the germline V gene are SGHTA and FQGNSA. The CDR3 covers 13 residues. V was clipped by 3 bases and J by 2 bases, with 8 bases between them.

This clone is a singleton in its sample. This chain uses TRBV29-1 with TRBJ1-1; no clear D. V shed 6 bases and J shed 6 bases, with 17 bases lying between them. Germline-derived CDR1 and CDR2 are SQVTM and ANQGSEA. The CDR3 spans 13 residues. The CDR3 DNA reads TGCAGCGTCCTACCCGACGTAATTTCTGAAGCTTTCTTT. Translated: CSVLPDVISEAFF. Full variable domain (outside the CDR3, taken from reference TRBV29-1 and TRBJ1-1): SAVISQKPSRDICQRGTSLTIQCQVDSQVTMMFWYRQQPGQSLTLIATANQGSEATYESGFVIDKFPISRPNLTFSTLTVSNMSPEDSSIYLCSVLPDVISEAFFGQGTRLTVV.

The rearrangement links TRBV27 to TRBJ2-7; D is uncertain. This CDR3 spans 14 amino acids. Germline V CDR1 and CDR2: MNHEY, SMNVEV (reference sequence). The ends were cut back, 0 bases at V and 0 bases at J, with 6 bases in the middle. In nucleotides, the CDR3 is TGTGCCAGCAGTTTATCAGGGAACTCCTACGAGCAGTACTTC. It specifies CASSLSGNSYEQYF.

This clone was picked up a small number of times. The chain is built from TRBV10-3 and TRBJ1-2; unclear D gene. The CDR3 consists of 14 residues. Germline V gene sequence: CDR1 ENHRY, CDR2 SYGVKD. Between the trimmed V and J ends, which lost 0 bases and 6 bases, there was a span of 11 bases. The CDR3 coding sequence is TGTGCCATCAGTGAGTCTTCGGTTTTGGATGGCTACACCTTC. Translation: CAISESSVLDGYTF.

The V call is TRBV27, the J call TRBJ1-2; TRBD1 matches at 8 bases. The CDR3 runs 17 residues. V gave up 3 bases and J gave up 6 bases; unmatched junction bases: 15. From germline, CDR1 is MNHEY and CDR2 SMNVEV (reference sequence). CDR3 amino acids: CASSFSGQGRGGDGYTF. The CDR3 region has the DNA TGTGCCAGCAGTTTTAGTGGACAGGGACGTGGAGGAGATGGCTACACCTTC.

This clone was picked up a small number of times. The chain has TRBV27 and TRBJ2-7; 7 bases are shared with TRBD1. Germline assignment: CDR1 MNHEY and CDR2 SMNVEV (reference sequence). V trimming: 5 bases; J trimming: 3 bases; junction bases outside the gene matches: 1. The CDR3 is 12 residues long. The CDR3 spells CASSGTDYEQYF. As DNA, the CDR3 is TGTGCCAGCAGTGGGACAGACTACGAGCAGTACTTC.

In regard to this clone: The sample contains more than one DNA sequence encoding this CDR3. CDR3 DNA: TGCGCCAGCAGCCAAGATCTTGGGTACGAGCAGTACTTC. It specifies CASSQDLGYEQYF. The chain combines TRBV4-1 with TRBJ2-7, with D unclear. Deletions cut 0 bases from V and 4 bases from J, with 7 bases between. Per germline, CDR1 MGHRA and CDR2 YSYEKL. The CDR3 length is 13 residues.

CDR3 in DNA: TGCGCCAGCAGCCAAGCGCCTCACGGGGGAAGCACAGATACGCAGTATTTT. Its protein product is CASSQAPHGGSTDTQYF. The chain has TRBV4-3 and TRBJ2-3; TRBD2 might be the D (6 bases). Germline CDR1 reads LGHNA; CDR2 reads YSLEER. V lost 1 base to trimming and J lost 0 bases, with 14 bases between them. The CDR3 is made up of 17 amino acids.